This T cell receptor (beta chain) was sequenced during a study of CD8 T cell repertoires and HIV-1 epitope variants. Study context: T cells were stimulated with Twenty-five Gag and Nef peptides separately. Cultures ran about ten days, with IL-2, IL-7 and IL-15 added on days 3 and 7. An uncultured baseline aliquot held 1M T cells.

V dropped 6 bases and J dropped 6 bases, with 19 bases sitting between them. CDR3 length: 15 residues. The germline CDR1 and CDR2 sequences are SGHDT and YYEEEE. On this clone: Its antigen is unknown.

Method: immunoSEQ multiplex PCR; TCRdb's copy keeps in-frame clones and lacks some. Here the sample spans 6,000 to 8,000 clones, 66% being singletons. Sequencing was done on a sample of cultured CD8+ T cells derived from PBMCs. The rearrangement uses TRBV5-6 and TRBJ2-1, with D maybe TRBD2 (6 bases). The origin of this receptor is a male donor with HIV. The CDR3 DNA is TGTGCCAGCAACTCTCGACTAGAAAGCGGCAATGAGCAGTTCTTC. Translating it yields CASNSRLESGNEQFF.